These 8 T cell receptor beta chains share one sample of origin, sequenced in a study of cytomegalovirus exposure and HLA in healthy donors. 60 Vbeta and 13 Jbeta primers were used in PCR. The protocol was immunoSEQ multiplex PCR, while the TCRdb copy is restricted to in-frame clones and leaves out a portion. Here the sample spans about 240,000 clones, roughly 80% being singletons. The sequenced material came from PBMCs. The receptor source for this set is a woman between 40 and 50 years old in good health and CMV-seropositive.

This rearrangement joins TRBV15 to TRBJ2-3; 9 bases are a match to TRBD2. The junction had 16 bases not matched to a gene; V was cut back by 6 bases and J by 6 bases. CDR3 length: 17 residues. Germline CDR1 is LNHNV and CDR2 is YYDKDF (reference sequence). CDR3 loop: CATRGVGVAGVYDTQYF. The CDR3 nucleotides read TGTGCCACCAGGGGAGTCGGGGTAGCGGGAGTATACGATACGCAGTATTTT.

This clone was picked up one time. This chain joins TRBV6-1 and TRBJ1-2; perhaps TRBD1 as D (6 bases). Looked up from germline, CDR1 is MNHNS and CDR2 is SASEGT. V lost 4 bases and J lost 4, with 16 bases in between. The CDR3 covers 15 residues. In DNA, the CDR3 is TGTGCCAGCAGTGTCGGACAGATCATGGTCTATGGCTACACCTTC. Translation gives CASSVGQIMVYGYTF.

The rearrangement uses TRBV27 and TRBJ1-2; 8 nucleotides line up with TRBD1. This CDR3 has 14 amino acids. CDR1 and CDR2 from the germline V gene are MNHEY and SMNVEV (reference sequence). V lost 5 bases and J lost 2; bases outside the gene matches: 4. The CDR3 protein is CASSPWDRNYGYTF. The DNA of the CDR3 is TGTGCCAGCAGTCCATGGGACAGGAACTATGGCTACACCTTC.

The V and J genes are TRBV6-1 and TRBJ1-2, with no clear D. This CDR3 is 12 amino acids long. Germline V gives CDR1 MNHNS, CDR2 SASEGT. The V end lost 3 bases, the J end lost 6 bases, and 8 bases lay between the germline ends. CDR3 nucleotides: TGTGCCAGCAGTGAGGAGATCGATGGCTACACCTTC. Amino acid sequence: CASSEEIDGYTF.

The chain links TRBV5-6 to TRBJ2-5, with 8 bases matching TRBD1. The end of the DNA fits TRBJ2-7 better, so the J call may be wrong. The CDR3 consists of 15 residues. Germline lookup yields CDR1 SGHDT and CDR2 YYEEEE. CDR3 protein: CASSLVQGGSYEQYF. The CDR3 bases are TGTGCCAGCAGCTTGGTACAGGGGGGCTCCTACGAGCAGTACTTC.

The CDR3 sequence: CASSIGGMNTEAFF. The DNA for the CDR3 is TGTGCCAGCAGTATCGGGGGAATGAACACTGAAGCTTTCTTT. This chain links TRBV5-5 with TRBJ1-1, with D possibly TRBD1 on 5 matching bases. V lost 5 bases, J lost 0 bases, and 11 bases lay in between. The CDR3 is 14 residues long. CDR1 is SGHKS, CDR2 YYEKEE, per germline (reference sequence). The variable domain in full, with the rest retrieved from reference TRBV5-5 and TRBJ1-1, is DAGVTQSPTHLIKTRGQQVTLRCSPISGHKSVSWYQQVLGQGPQFIFQYYEKEERGRGNFPDRFSARQFPNYSSELNVNALLLGDSALYLCASSIGGMNTEAFFGQGTRLTVV.

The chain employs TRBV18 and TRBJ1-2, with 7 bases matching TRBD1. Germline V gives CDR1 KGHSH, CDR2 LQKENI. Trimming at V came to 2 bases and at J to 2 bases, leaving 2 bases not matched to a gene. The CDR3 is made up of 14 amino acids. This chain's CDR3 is CASSPGGQNYGYTF. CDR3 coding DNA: TGTGCCAGCTCACCAGGGGGACAGAACTATGGCTACACCTTC.

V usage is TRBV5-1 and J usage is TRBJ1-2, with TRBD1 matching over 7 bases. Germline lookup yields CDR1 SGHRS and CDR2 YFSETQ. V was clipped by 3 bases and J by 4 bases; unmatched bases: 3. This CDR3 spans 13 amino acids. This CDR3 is CASSSGTVYGYTF. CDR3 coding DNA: TGCGCCAGCAGCTCCGGGACAGTCTATGGCTACACCTTC.